This entry lists 30 T cell receptor beta chains sequenced from one sample in a study of T cell responses to AZD1222 COVID-19 vaccine. Sequencing used immunoSEQ multiplex PCR; TCRdb keeps in-frame clones, though not all of them. The data hold roughly 150,000 clones, with roughly nine tenths observed a single time. The sequencing used peripheral blood, collected after recovery from COVID-19. These receptors were collected from an adult who had recovered from COVID-19.

As for this clone: At one end, the junction sequence differs from germline, possibly due to a read error. This chain uses TRBV28 with TRBJ2-7; either TRBD1 or TRBD2 may fit D (5 bases each). The germline V gene has CDR1 MDHEN and CDR2 SYDVKM. The CDR3 contains 13 residues. CDR3 DNA sequence: TGTGCCAGCAGTTTAGGGGACCTGTCGGCGGAACACTTC. Translation gives CASSLGDLSAEHF.

This chain uses TRBV14 with TRBJ2-7; D is uncertain. CDR3 length equals 13 residues. V was pared by 0 bases and J by 2 bases, with 5 bases between. CDR1 is SGHDN, CDR2 FVKESK, per germline. In DNA, the CDR3 is TGTGCCAGCAGCCAAGAAATGACCTACGAGCAGTACTTC. It encodes CASSQEMTYEQYF.

V and J are TRBV9 and TRBJ2-7, with 8 positions matching TRBD2. This CDR3 has 15 amino acids. The junction had 6 bases not matched to a gene; V was cut back by 0 bases and J by 4 bases. The germline V gene has CDR1 SGDLS and CDR2 YYNGEE. The CDR3 loop reads CASSVATSGEYEQYF. DNA for the CDR3: TGTGCCAGCAGCGTAGCAACTAGCGGAGAGTACGAGCAGTACTTC.

The rearrangement uses TRBV24-1 and TRBJ1-2; 7 positions agree with TRBD1. Per the germline V gene, CDR1 is KGHDR and CDR2 is SFDVKD. Trimming at V came to 3 bases and at J to 3 bases, leaving 3 bases not matched to a gene. The CDR3 is made up of 14 amino acids. The CDR3 DNA sequence: TGTGCCACCAGTGATACACAGGGGTACTATGGCTACACCTTC. Protein sequence: CATSDTQGYYGYTF.

The V call is TRBV5-1, the J call TRBJ2-1; maybe TRBD2 (5 bases). Germline CDR1 and CDR2: SGHRS and YFSETQ. Trimming removed 0 bases from V and 9 bases from J, with 13 bases in between. CDR3 length: 14 residues. The CDR3 loop reads CASSLDRGSTEQFF. DNA of the CDR3: TGCGCCAGCAGCTTGGATCGGGGTTCTACTGAGCAGTTCTTC. The whole variable domain, remainder taken from reference TRBV5-1 and TRBJ2-1, is KAGVTQTPRYLIKTRGQQVTLSCSPISGHRSVSWYQQTPGQGLQFLFEYFSETQRNKGNFPGRFSGRQFSNSRSEMNVSTLELGDSALYLCASSLDRGSTEQFFGPGTRLTVL.

This chain links TRBV28 with TRBJ2-7, with TRBD1 matching 12 bases. CDR3 length equals 15 residues. The germline V gene encodes CDR1 MDHEN and CDR2 SYDVKM. The trim removed 5 bases at V and 2 bases at J, leaving 4 bases unmatched. CDR3 DNA sequence: TGTGCCAGCAGTCGGGACAGGGGGCAAACCTACGAGCAGTACTTC. Translated, it gives CASSRDRGQTYEQYF.

A single count supports this clone. V and J are TRBV3-1 (or the pseudogene TRBV3-2) and TRBJ2-2, with D unclear. CDR1 LGHDT and CDR2 YNNKEL come from the germline V gene (reference sequence). The CDR3 has 15 residues. V was trimmed by 7 bases and J by 4 bases, leaving 16 bases between them. The CDR3, as DNA: TGTGCCAGCACCTCCCGGGTGGGTGTCACCGGGGAGCTGTTTTTT. It specifies CASTSRVGVTGELFF.

The V call is TRBV7-9, the J call TRBJ1-2; TRBD1 aligns across 7 bases. V lost 5 bases to trimming and J lost 6 bases; unmatched junction nucleotides: 12. Germline CDR1 is SEHNR and CDR2 is FQNEAQ (reference sequence). The CDR3 length is 15 residues. The CDR3 here is CASSPDDRVWDGYTF. In nucleotides, the CDR3 is TGTGCCAGCAGCCCAGATGACAGGGTTTGGGATGGCTACACCTTC.

The chain uses TRBV7-9 and TRBJ2-3, with D uncertain. CDR1 and CDR2 (germline): SEHNR, FQNEAQ (reference sequence). The CDR3 runs 11 residues. With 8 bases removed from V and 6 bases from J, the gap between germline ends came to 9 bases. The CDR3 loop reads CASWMGDTQYF. Here the CDR3 DNA reads TGTGCCAGCTGGATGGGGGATACGCAGTATTTT.

This clone was seen a handful of times. The rearrangement links TRBV2 to TRBJ2-5; D gene uncertain. Trimming shortened V by 3 bases and J by 5 bases, and 10 bases separated the two germline ends. The V gene's germline CDR1 is SNHLY and CDR2 FYNNEI. This CDR3 contains 13 residues. The CDR3 spells CASSELLRETQYF. The CDR3 DNA reads TGTGCCAGCAGTGAGCTTCTTAGGGAGACCCAGTACTTC.

The rearrangement links TRBV9 to TRBJ2-3, with D perhaps matching TRBD2 (6 bases). V lost 3 bases and J lost 2, with 13 bases in between. Germline CDR1 and CDR2: SGDLS and YYNGEE. This CDR3 comprises 15 residues. The chain's CDR3 is CASSEEGNPTDTQYF. In DNA, the CDR3 is TGTGCCAGCAGCGAGGAGGGGAATCCCACAGATACGCAGTATTTT. The full variable domain, rest sourced from reference TRBV9 and TRBJ2-3, is DSGVTQTPKHLITATGQRVTLRCSPRSGDLSVYWYQQSLDQGLQFLIQYYNGEERAKGNILERFSAQQFPDLHSELNLSSLELGDSALYFCASSEEGNPTDTQYFGPGTRLTVL.

V gene TRBV12-2 combines with J gene TRBJ1-2; the table's D call TRBD1 went unverified against the DNA. TRBV12-2 is a known pseudogene. CDR3 length: 13 amino acids. CDR3 sequence: CASRCKDSYGYTF. The CDR3 DNA sequence: TGTGCAAGTCGCTGTAAGGACAGTTATGGCTACACCTTC.

This sequence joins TRBV5-1 and TRBJ1-3, with unresolved D. Germline V gene sequence: CDR1 SGHRS, CDR2 YFSETQ. Between the trimmed V and J ends, which lost 0 bases and 0 bases, there was a span of 7 bases. The CDR3 totals 15 residues. The CDR3 DNA sequence: TGCGCCAGCAGCTTGGGACGGACCTCTGGAAACACCATATATTTT. It is translated as CASSLGRTSGNTIYF.

CDR3 amino acids: CASSFLDRSAGELFF. Written as DNA, the CDR3 is TGTGCCAGCAGTTTTTTGGACAGGTCGGCCGGGGAGCTGTTTTTT. This chain joins TRBV27 and TRBJ2-2; 7 nucleotides line up with TRBD1. This CDR3 contains 15 residues. Germline loops: CDR1 MNHEY, CDR2 SMNVEV (reference sequence). With V trimmed by 3 bases and J by 6 bases, 7 bases remained unmatched.

The V and J genes are TRBV5-6 and TRBJ2-7, with 11 bases fitting TRBD2. The CDR3 is 15 amino acids. With V trimmed by 5 bases and J by 3 bases, 7 bases remained unmatched. Germline-derived CDR1 and CDR2 are SGHDT and YYEEEE. CDR3 protein: CASRPGLAGFYEQYF. The CDR3 coding sequence is TGTGCCAGCAGACCCGGACTAGCGGGTTTCTACGAGCAGTACTTC. Complete variable domain (other parts from reference TRBV5-6 and TRBJ2-7): DAGVTQSPTHLIKTRGQQVTLRCSPKSGHDTVSWYQQALGQGPQFIFQYYEEEERQRGNFPDRFSGHQFPNYSSELNVNALLLGDSALYLCASRPGLAGFYEQYFGPGTRLTVT.

V is TRBV3-1 (or the pseudogene TRBV3-2) and J is TRBJ2-1; 10 bases agree with TRBD2. Per germline, CDR1 LGHDT and CDR2 YNNKEL (reference sequence). Trimming removed 3 bases from V and 12 bases from J; junction bases left unmatched: 5. The CDR3 is made up of 13 amino acids. CDR3: CASSQVSGGSQFF. The CDR3, as DNA: TGTGCCAGCAGCCAGGTTAGCGGGGGGTCGCAGTTCTTC.

The V gene is TRBV18, the J gene TRBJ2-2; D may be TRBD2 (6 bases). The CDR3 length is 16 residues. The V gene lost 3 bases and the J gene lost 4 bases, with 15 bases spanning the gap. The V gene's germline CDR1 is KGHSH and CDR2 LQKENI. CDR3 DNA sequence: TGTGCCAGCTCACCCCCGGCCGGGAGAGGCACCGGGGAGCTGTTTTTT. The encoded protein is CASSPPAGRGTGELFF.

This clone was seen a few times. CDR3 DNA sequence: TGTGCCAGCAGCCCCGGCTGGACAGGGGGCAACTATGGCTACACCTTC. Translating gives CASSPGWTGGNYGYTF. The gene calls are TRBV6-2 or TRBV6-3 and TRBJ1-2, with 11 bases lining up with TRBD1. CDR1 is MNHEY and CDR2 is SVGEGT in the germline V gene. The CDR3 has 16 residues. V was pared by 6 bases and J by 2 bases, with 8 bases of the junction left unmatched.

This chain links TRBV29-1 with TRBJ2-3; D uncertain. The V gene's germline CDR1 is SQVTM and CDR2 ANQGSEA. The CDR3 sequence is 14 residues long. Trimming stripped 4 bases from V and 1 base from J, with 12 bases between. The CDR3 sequence: CSVGRLDRTDTQYF. CDR3 DNA: TGCAGCGTTGGCCGGCTTGATCGCACAGATACGCAGTATTTT.

This rearrangement joins TRBV28 to TRBJ2-7; tentative D call: TRBD2 (5 bases). The germline gives CDR1 MDHEN, CDR2 SYDVKM. The V end was cut by 4 bases, the J end by 6 bases, with 19 bases between. CDR3 length: 15 amino acids. The CDR3 coding sequence is TGTGCCAGCAGTTCCACCGGGGTTCGAACCGGCGAGCAGTACTTC. The encoded protein is CASSSTGVRTGEQYF.

This clone turned up a few times. This sequence joins TRBV19 and TRBJ1-1; no clear D gene. This CDR3 comprises 15 residues. Germline loops: CDR1 LNHDA, CDR2 SQIVND (reference sequence). Trimming removed 3 bases from V and 3 bases from J, with 14 bases in between. The CDR3 protein is CASSIELLGDTEAFF. CDR3 nucleotide sequence: TGTGCCAGTAGTATCGAACTCCTTGGGGACACTGAAGCTTTCTTT.

This rearrangement joins TRBV5-1 to TRBJ2-1, with 9 bases aligning to TRBD2. CDR3 length equals 16 residues. Germline loops: CDR1 SGHRS, CDR2 YFSETQ. J lost 3 bases, V lost 0 bases, and 4 bases had no gene match. CDR3 DNA: TGCGCCAGCAGCTTGGGGGGTAGCGGGAGCTACAATGAGCAGTTCTTC. This encodes CASSLGGSGSYNEQFF. Full variable domain (missing parts from reference TRBV5-1 and TRBJ2-1): KAGVTQTPRYLIKTRGQQVTLSCSPISGHRSVSWYQQTPGQGLQFLFEYFSETQRNKGNFPGRFSGRQFSNSRSEMNVSTLELGDSALYLCASSLGGSGSYNEQFFGPGTRLTVL.

The V call is TRBV5-1, the J call TRBJ2-3; 9 bases agree with TRBD2. With V trimmed by 3 bases and J by 2 bases, 13 bases remained unmatched. This CDR3 is 18 amino acids long. Germline-derived CDR1 and CDR2 are SGHRS and YFSETQ. This CDR3 is CASSSPGGGRADTDTQYF. DNA for the CDR3: TGCGCCAGCAGCTCCCCCGGGGGCGGGAGGGCCGACACAGATACGCAGTATTTT. Variable domain in full (rest from reference TRBV5-1 and TRBJ2-3): KAGVTQTPRYLIKTRGQQVTLSCSPISGHRSVSWYQQTPGQGLQFLFEYFSETQRNKGNFPGRFSGRQFSNSRSEMNVSTLELGDSALYLCASSSPGGGRADTDTQYFGPGTRLTVL.

The chain uses TRBV18 and TRBJ2-6; the match to TRBD1 covers 9 bases. With V trimmed by 6 bases and J by 0 bases, 6 bases remained unmatched. CDR1 is KGHSH, CDR2 LQKENI, per germline. This CDR3 is 17 amino acids long. The CDR3 coding sequence is TGTGCCAGCTCGGCGGGGACAGGGAGCTCTGGGGCCAACGTCCTGACTTTC. Translated: CASSAGTGSSGANVLTF.

The chain is built from TRBV7-8 and TRBJ2-2; D possibly corresponds to TRBD1 (6 bases). CDR3 length: 17 residues. V was clipped by 3 bases and J by 2 bases, with 16 bases between them. The germline CDR1 and CDR2 sequences are SGHVS and FQNEAQ. DNA for the CDR3: TGTGCCAGCAGCTTTGGGACAAACCAGATCAACACCGGGGAGCTGTTTTTT. Its translation is CASSFGTNQINTGELFF.

This sequence joins TRBV6-1 and TRBJ2-1, with D uncertain. CDR3 length: 12 residues. V shed 3 bases and J shed 7 bases, with 7 bases lying between them. Germline V gene sequence: CDR1 MNHNS, CDR2 SASEGT. CDR3 DNA sequence: TGTGCCAGCAGTGATTGGCAAAATGAGCAGTTCTTC. Amino acid sequence: CASSDWQNEQFF.

This chain uses TRBV27 with TRBJ2-5, with D perhaps TRBD2 (5 bases). The germline V gene has CDR1 MNHEY and CDR2 SMNVEV (reference sequence). CDR3 length: 15 residues. Trimming left V 6 bases short and J 0 bases short, with 14 bases between. CDR3 bases: TGTGCCAGCAGGCCCGTCCCGGAGGACCAAGAGACCCAGTACTTC. Its translation: CASRPVPEDQETQYF.

The chain has TRBV5-8 and TRBJ1-2; no clear D. V was trimmed by 0 bases and J by 0 bases, leaving 12 bases between them. The CDR3 is 16 amino acids. Germline V gives CDR1 SGHTS, CDR2 YDEGEE. The CDR3 bases are TGTGCCAGCAGCTTGGGTTATGGCCACACTAACTATGGCTACACCTTC. Amino acid sequence: CASSLGYGHTNYGYTF.

The chain combines TRBV3-1 (or the pseudogene TRBV3-2) with TRBJ2-5; 14 nucleotides agree with TRBD2. CDR3 length: 17 residues. CDR1 and CDR2 from the germline V gene are LGHDT and YNNKEL (reference sequence). V lost 4 bases, J lost 4 bases, and 8 bases stayed unmatched. CDR3 DNA: TGTGCCAGCAGCCGACTAGCGGGGGGGCAAAAGGGAGAGACCCAGTACTTC. Amino acids: CASSRLAGGQKGETQYF.

To note about this clone: A junction boundary mismatches the germline segment, possibly from a read error. The J gene is TRBJ2-7, the V gene TRBV2; 8 nucleotides align to TRBD2. The germline CDR1 and CDR2 sequences are SNHLY and FYNNEI. The CDR3 sequence is 18 residues long. Here the CDR3 DNA reads TGTGCCAGCAGGGAAGGGACTAGAGGGTGGTTAAGGAACTACGAGCAGTACTTC. Residues: CASREGTRGWLRNYEQYF.